This TCR beta chain is from a study of blood T cell repertoires in COVID-19. Study as a whole: COVID-19 samples collected from the United States, Italy and Spain covered acute and convalescent phases. Sources were T cells, B-cell-depleted T cells, or PBMCs; the material itself was cDNA or gDNA.

Authors' data handling: The assay estimated nucleated cells by amplifying reference gene primers. Sequencing used immunoSEQ multiplex PCR; TCRdb keeps in-frame clones, though not all of them. D and trimming were read from the DNA, whereas the V and J calls and clone size are those reported in that table. This sample yields under 200,000 clones, of which over 70% are seen a single time; roughly 9.2% belongs to the top ten. This clone was recorded once. The germline gives CDR1 SGHVS, CDR2 FQNEAQ. This CDR3 has 14 amino acids. Trimming took 4 bases from V and 0 from J, leaving 10 bases between them. The receptor's source is a woman of 80 years or more with active or convalescent COVID-19. J is TRBJ2-7 and V is TRBV7-8; TRBD2 is a possible D gene (5 bases). Sample: peripheral blood. Here the CDR3 DNA reads TGTGCCAGCAGCTATGAGGGATACTCCTACGAGCAGTACTTC. It encodes CASSYEGYSYEQYF. The full variable domain, in which reference TRBV7-8 and TRBJ2-7 provide the parts outside the CDR3, is GAGVSQSPRYKVAKRGQDVALRCDPISGHVSLFWYQQALGQGPEFLTYFQNEAQLDKSGLPSDRFFAERPEGSVSTLKIQRTQQEDSAVYLCASSYEGYSYEQYFGPGTRLTVT.